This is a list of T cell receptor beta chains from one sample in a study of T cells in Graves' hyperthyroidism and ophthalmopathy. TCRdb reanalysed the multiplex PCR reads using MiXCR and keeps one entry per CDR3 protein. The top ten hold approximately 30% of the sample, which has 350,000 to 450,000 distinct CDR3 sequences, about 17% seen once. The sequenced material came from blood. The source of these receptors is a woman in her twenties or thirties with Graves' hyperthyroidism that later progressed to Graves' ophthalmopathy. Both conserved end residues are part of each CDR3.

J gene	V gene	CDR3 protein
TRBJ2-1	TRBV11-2	CASSLDMGQGPYNEQFF
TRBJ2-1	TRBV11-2	CASSLVVEQFF
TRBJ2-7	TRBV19	CASLGGPEPYEQYF
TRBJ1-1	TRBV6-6	CASSYSLVSKGLNTEAFF
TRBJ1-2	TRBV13	CASSLRTGGIYGYTF
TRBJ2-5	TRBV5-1	CASGEGSGSFQETQYF
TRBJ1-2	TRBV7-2	CASSRGVSYGYTF
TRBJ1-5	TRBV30	CAWESQGGPSNQPQHF
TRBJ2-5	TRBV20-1	CSAPRLAQETQYF
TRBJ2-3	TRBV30	CAWSVARDGSDTQYF
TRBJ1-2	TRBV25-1	CASSESGGISDFGGYTF
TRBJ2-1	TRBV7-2	CASSHSFRSYNEQFF
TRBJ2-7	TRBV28	CASRSGQGGSYEQYF
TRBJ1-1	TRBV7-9	CASSHDRGSNTEAFF
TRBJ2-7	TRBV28	CASSSFKTGGSYEQYF
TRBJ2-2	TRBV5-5	CASSFNRVSGTGELFF
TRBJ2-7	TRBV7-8	CASSLRGAGYEQYF
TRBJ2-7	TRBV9	CASSVKGDSLYEQYF
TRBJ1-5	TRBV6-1	CASSNDQPQHF
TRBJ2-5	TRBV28	CASKGLLRETQYF
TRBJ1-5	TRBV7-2	CASSLEGGDGRHQPQHF
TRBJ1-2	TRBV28	CASSPVARDYGYTF
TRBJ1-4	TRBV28	CASRTGKGFGEKLFF
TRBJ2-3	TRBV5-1	CASNSGGTTDTQYF
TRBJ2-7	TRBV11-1	CASSLLPGGSHEQYF
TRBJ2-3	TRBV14	CASSQDLRGLGTDTQYF
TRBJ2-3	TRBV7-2	CASSRNSGSVVYF
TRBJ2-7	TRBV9	CASSDPGTGNEQYF
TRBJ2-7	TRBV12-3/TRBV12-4	CASSSLPSEQYF
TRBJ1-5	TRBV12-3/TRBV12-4	CASSPHAGPNQPQHF
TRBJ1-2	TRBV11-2	CASSLTGGGGWVYGYTF